This TCR beta chain was identified during a study of human T cells and chemical hapten exposure. Regarding the study as a whole: With regard to DPC sensitization, TCRs above 1 in 1000 frequency did not change.

This clonotype was detected many times. The antigen is undetermined. Time point denoted: patch test 1, 2 weeks after DPC sensitization. Treatment specified: therapeutic diphenylcyclopropenone sensitization with weekly scalp DPC. The drawing of blood occurred before each patch test was applied. The V end lost 3 bases, the J end lost 2 bases, and 15 bases lay between the germline ends. CDR1 and CDR2 (germline): LGHDT, YNNKEL (reference sequence). This CDR3 has 16 amino acids. Individual cDNA molecules each carried unique molecular identifiers attached by the library. TCRdb analysed the RACE reads with MiXCR anew, one entry per CDR3 protein. Here the sample spans roughly 82,000 distinct CDR3 sequences, 10% to 15% being singletons.

The source was whole blood, collected in connection with sensitization to the hapten diphenylcyclopropenone (DPC). The chain carries TRBV3-1 and TRBJ2-3; tentatively, D is TRBD1 (6 bases). The sequence was obtained from a woman aged 55 to 70 with alopecia areata. Some clones in this sample may be carry-over from other donors' samples. CDR3 in DNA: TGTGCCAGCAGCCAGGGGACAAATAGACTCACAGATACGCAGTATTTT. Encoded protein: CASSQGTNRLTDTQYF.